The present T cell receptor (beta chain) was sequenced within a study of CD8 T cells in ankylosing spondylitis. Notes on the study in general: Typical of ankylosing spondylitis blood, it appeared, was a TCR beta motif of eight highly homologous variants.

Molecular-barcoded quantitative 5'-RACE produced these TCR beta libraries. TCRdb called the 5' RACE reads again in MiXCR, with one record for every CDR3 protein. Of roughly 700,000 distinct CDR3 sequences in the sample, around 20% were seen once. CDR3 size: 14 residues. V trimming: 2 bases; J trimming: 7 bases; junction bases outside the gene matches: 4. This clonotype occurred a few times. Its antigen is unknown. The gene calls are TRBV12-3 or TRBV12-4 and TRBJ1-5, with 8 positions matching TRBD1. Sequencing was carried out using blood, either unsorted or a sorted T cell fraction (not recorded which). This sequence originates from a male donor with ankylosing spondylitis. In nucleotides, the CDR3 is TGTGCCAGCAGTTTATCAGGGGGCAGGCAGCCCCAGCATTTT. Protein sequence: CASSLSGGRQPQHF.